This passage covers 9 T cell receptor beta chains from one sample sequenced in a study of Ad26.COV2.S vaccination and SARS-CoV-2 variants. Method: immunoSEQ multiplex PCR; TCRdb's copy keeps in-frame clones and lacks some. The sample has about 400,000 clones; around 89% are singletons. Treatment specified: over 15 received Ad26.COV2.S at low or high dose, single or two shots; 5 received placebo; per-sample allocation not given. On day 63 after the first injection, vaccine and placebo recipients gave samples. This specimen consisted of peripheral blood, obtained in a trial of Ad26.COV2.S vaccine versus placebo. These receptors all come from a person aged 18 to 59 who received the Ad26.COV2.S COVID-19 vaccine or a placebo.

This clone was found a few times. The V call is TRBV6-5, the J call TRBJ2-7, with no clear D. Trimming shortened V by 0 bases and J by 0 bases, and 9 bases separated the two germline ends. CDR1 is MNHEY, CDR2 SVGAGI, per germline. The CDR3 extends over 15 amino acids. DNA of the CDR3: TGTGCCAGCAGTTACTCCCGCGGTGTCTCCTACGAGCAGTACTTC. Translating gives CASSYSRGVSYEQYF.

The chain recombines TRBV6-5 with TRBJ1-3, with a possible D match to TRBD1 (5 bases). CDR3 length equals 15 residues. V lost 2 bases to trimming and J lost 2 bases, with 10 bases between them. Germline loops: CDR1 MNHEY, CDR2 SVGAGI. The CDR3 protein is CASSYIAGPGNTIYF. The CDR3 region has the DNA TGTGCCAGCAGTTACATAGCAGGGCCTGGAAACACCATATATTTT.

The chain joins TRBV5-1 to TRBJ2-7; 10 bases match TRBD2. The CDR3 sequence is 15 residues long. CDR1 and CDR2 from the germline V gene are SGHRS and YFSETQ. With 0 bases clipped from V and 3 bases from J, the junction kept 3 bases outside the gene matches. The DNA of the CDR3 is TGCGCCAGCAGCTTGGGAGGACTAGCGGTCTACGAGCAGTACTTC. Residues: CASSLGGLAVYEQYF.

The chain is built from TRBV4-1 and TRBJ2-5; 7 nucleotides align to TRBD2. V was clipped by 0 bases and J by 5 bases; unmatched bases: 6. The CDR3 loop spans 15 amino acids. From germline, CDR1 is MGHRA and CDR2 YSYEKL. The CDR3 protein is CASSQDWREMETQYF. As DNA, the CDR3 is TGCGCCAGCAGCCAAGACTGGCGGGAGATGGAGACCCAGTACTTC.

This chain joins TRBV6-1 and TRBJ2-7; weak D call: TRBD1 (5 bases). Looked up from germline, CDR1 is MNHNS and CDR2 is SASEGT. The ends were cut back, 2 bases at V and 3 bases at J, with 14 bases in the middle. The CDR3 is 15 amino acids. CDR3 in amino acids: CASSEIGHQGYEQYF. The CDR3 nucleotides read TGTGCCAGCAGTGAAATCGGGCACCAGGGCTACGAGCAGTACTTC.

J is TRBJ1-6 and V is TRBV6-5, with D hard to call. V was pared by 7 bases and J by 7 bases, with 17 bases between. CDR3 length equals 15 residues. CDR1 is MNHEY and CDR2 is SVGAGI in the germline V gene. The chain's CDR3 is CASKGVGGRNSPLHF. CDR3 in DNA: TGTGCCAGCAAAGGCGTGGGTGGTCGGAATTCACCCCTCCACTTT.

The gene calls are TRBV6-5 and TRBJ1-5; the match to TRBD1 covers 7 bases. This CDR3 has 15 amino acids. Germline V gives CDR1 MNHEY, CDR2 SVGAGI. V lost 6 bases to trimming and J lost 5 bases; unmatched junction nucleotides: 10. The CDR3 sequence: CASRRFYRGDQPQHF. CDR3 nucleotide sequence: TGTGCCAGCAGGAGATTCTACAGGGGAGATCAGCCCCAGCATTTT.

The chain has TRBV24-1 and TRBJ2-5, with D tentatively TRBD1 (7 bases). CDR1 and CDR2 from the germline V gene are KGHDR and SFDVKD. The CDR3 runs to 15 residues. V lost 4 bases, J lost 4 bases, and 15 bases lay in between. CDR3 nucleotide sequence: TGTGCCACCAGTGAGGAACAGGGGCGGGGAGAGACCCAGTACTTC. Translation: CATSEEQGRGETQYF.

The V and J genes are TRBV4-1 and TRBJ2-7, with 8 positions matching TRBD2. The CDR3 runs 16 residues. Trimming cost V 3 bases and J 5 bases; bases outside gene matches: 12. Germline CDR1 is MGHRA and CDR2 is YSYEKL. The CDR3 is CASSQLPGLELDEQYF. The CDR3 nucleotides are TGCGCCAGCAGCCAGCTCCCGGGACTAGAGTTGGACGAGCAGTACTTC.